The 7 T cell receptor beta chains below come from one sample, sequenced in a study of early T cells in non-severe SARS-CoV-2 infection. TCRdb re-called the 5' RACE reads with MiXCR, one entry per CDR3 protein. The data contain some 66,000 distinct CDR3 sequences, 8% to 9.5% of them singletons. The sample consisted of whole blood. Receptor source: an adult who was a healthcare worker with PCR-confirmed SARS-CoV-2 infection or an uninfected control (not recorded which).

This chain joins TRBV3-1 and TRBJ2-3; 8 positions match TRBD1. The CDR3 is made up of 16 amino acids. Germline CDR1 is LGHDT and CDR2 is YNNKEL (reference sequence). V trimming: 0 bases; J trimming: 5 bases; junction bases outside the gene matches: 7. In DNA form, the CDR3 reads TGTGCCAGCAGCCAAGATGATTCAGGGGGCGTAGATACGCAGTATTTT. This sequence encodes CASSQDDSGGVDTQYF.

There are a few counts of this clonotype. The genes are TRBV12-3 or TRBV12-4 and TRBJ1-1; D ambiguous. The V and J ends lost 2 bases and 3 bases respectively, with 1 base between them. This CDR3 region has 11 residues. In DNA form, the CDR3 reads TGTGCCAGCAGTTTACACACTGAAGCTTTCTTT. As protein: CASSLHTEAFF.

The V call is TRBV2, the J call TRBJ2-5; D is undetermined. The V end lost 1 base, the J end lost 5 bases, and 2 bases lay between the germline ends. This CDR3 contains 11 residues. Germline loops: CDR1 SNHLY, CDR2 FYNNEI. CDR3 in DNA: TGTGCCAGCAGTGAAGAGGAGACCCAGTACTTC. Translated, it gives CASSEEETQYF.

The CDR3 loop reads CSAREQPSPARAGWNNEQFF. The CDR3 DNA reads TGCAGTGCTAGAGAGCAACCCAGTCCGGCCCGAGCGGGTTGGAACAATGAGCAGTTCTTC. The chain carries TRBV20-1 and TRBJ2-1; possible D gene TRBD2, 6 bases. Germline V lookup: CDR1 DFQATT, CDR2 SNEGSKA (reference sequence). This CDR3 spans 20 amino acids. The V gene lost 0 bases and the J gene lost 5 bases, with 29 bases spanning the gap.

The V call is TRBV6-1, the J call TRBJ2-3, with unresolved D. Trimming pared 7 bases from V and 3 bases from J, leaving 5 bases between. The CDR3 covers 11 residues. Germline V lookup: CDR1 MNHNS, CDR2 SASEGT. For the CDR3, the DNA is TGTGCCAGCATGGGGACAGATACGCAGTATTTT. Translated, it gives CASMGTDTQYF.

The CDR3 bases are TGTGCCAGCAGCTTATTCGCGGGGAGCGACTACGAGCAGTACTTC. This codes for CASSLFAGSDYEQYF. V usage is TRBV7-2 and J usage is TRBJ2-7, with D possibly TRBD2 on 6 matching bases. CDR1 is SGHTA and CDR2 is FQGNSA in the germline V gene. This CDR3 is 15 amino acids long. Deletions cut 2 bases from V and 3 bases from J, with 14 bases between.

This clonotype was recorded at least ten times. The V and J genes are TRBV9 and TRBJ2-1; 14 bases are a match to TRBD2. The CDR3 loop spans 15 amino acids. CDR1 and CDR2 (germline): SGDLS, YYNGEE. The V and J ends lost 3 bases and 7 bases, in that order; junction bases with no gene match: 3. The CDR3 DNA reads as TGTGCCAGCAGCGCGGGACTAGCGGGAGCGAATGAGCAGTTCTTC. This translates into CASSAGLAGANEQFF.